The present T cell receptor (beta chain) was sequenced within a study of a mutant IDH1 vaccine in newly diagnosed glioma. Study as a whole: Vaccination of patients was performed eight times, in weeks 1, 3, 5, 7, 11, 15, 19 and 23. Treated individuals were approximately 60% male and approximately 38% female, averaging approximately 40 years of age. Vaccine dosing followed radiotherapy by 4-6 weeks, or accompanied temozolomide cycles.

From germline, CDR1 is LNHNV and CDR2 YYDKDF (reference sequence). V lost 0 bases to trimming and J lost 8 bases, with 8 bases between them. This CDR3 spans 13 amino acids. Profiled with immunoSEQ multiplex PCR; TCRdb holds only in-frame clones, not every one. Among some 59,000 clones listed, about nine tenths were seen once. Regarding time point: week 11, during vaccination. Topical imiquimod was applied with each vaccine dose, which held 300 ug of mutant IDH1 20-mer peptide. Regarding this clone: The antigen is undetermined.

This TCR was sampled from a man aged 35 to 55 with glioma. The sample was PBMCs, taken from a glioma patient whose treatment included an IDH1 peptide vaccine. The rearrangement links TRBV15 to TRBJ2-1; D may be TRBD1 or TRBD2 (6 bases each). The CDR3 sequence is CATSRDRGDEQFF. The CDR3 DNA reads TGTGCCACCAGCAGAGATAGGGGGGATGAGCAGTTCTTC.